This T cell receptor (beta chain) was documented in a study of blood T cell repertoires in COVID-19. Study in general: Donors in the United States, Italy and Spain gave samples during acute or convalescent COVID-19. T cells, B-cell-depleted T cells, or PBMCs provided the cDNA or gDNA that served as material.

In germline, CDR1 is LGHNA, CDR2 YNFKEQ. The CDR3 is made up of 12 amino acids. The data were produced by immunoSEQ multiplex PCR, yet TCRdb's version contains in-frame clones alone and is incomplete. The data contain tens of thousands of clones, about 87% of them singletons. Patients from Seattle were sampled longitudinally, starting during active infection. In regard to this clone: The germline gene is not matched at one end of the junction; a read error may be the cause.

The clonotype comes from an older woman with COVID-19, enrolled during active disease. The rearrangement links TRBV4-2 to TRBJ1-4; a weak D match, TRBD1 (6 bases). Sequencing used peripheral blood. The CDR3 DNA reads as TGTGCCAGCAGCCAAGGACAGGCCAATTCTGTTTTT. It yields the protein CASSQGQANSVF.